This TCR beta chain derives from a study of T-cell memory formation after mild COVID-19. Study at large: Across donors, TCR clusters were largely donor specific.

Findings and limits, study-wide: Later expanders leaned CD4+, whereas day 15 to 85 contracting clones were balanced CD4/CD8.

CDR3 length equals 15 residues. Germline V CDR1 and CDR2: SGHRS, YFSETQ. With 3 bases removed from V and 2 bases from J, the gap between germline ends came to 12 bases. Sample barcodes and UMIs were carried by the TCR alpha and TCR beta cDNA libraries that 5'RACE generated with constant-segment primers. TCRdb reanalysed the 5' RACE reads using MiXCR and keeps one entry per CDR3 protein. The data hold roughly 340,000 distinct CDR3 sequences, with 20% observed a single time. This clonotype showed up just a few times. The antigen remains unidentified. The TCR sequence derives from a man younger than 35 who had mild COVID-19 (a few samples of this study predate the infection). Cell type and time point are not known. The sequencing input was PBMCs or a T cell subset sorted from them (not recorded which). The rearrangement joins TRBV5-1 to TRBJ2-1; D possibly uses TRBD1 or TRBD2 (5 bases each). The CDR3 nucleotides are TGCGCCAGCAGCTCGGAACCGGGACCCTACAATGAGCAGTTCTTC. Amino acids: CASSSEPGPYNEQFF.